Listed below are T cell receptor beta chains from one sample, sequenced in a study of cytomegalovirus exposure and HLA in healthy donors. Data came from immunoSEQ multiplex PCR; TCRdb stores just in-frame clones and leaves some out. This table has 180,000 or so clones, 60% to 80% appearing once. Sequencing was done on a sample of PBMCs. These receptors originate from a man in his fifties in good health and CMV-seropositive. CDR3s include the opening cysteine and the closing phenylalanine or tryptophan. D genes are given only for firm matches. Clone size is stated in some rows and not others, as once, few, many or a class when expanded.

v_gene	abundance	j_gene	d_gene	CDR3nt	CDR3aa
TRBV6-5	few	TRBJ2-7	-	TGTGCCAGCAGTCCCCGGACTAACTACGAGCAGTACTTC	CASSPRTNYEQYF
TRBV6-6	few	TRBJ1-1	-	TGTGCCAGCAGTAACAGGGCAGGGAGAGGGACTGAAGCTTTCTTT	CASSNRAGRGTEAFF
TRBV6-5	-	TRBJ2-7	TRBD1	TGTGCCAGCAGTTACGGGACAGGGGGCTACGAGCAGTACTTC	CASSYGTGGYEQYF
TRBV5-1	once	TRBJ1-2	TRBD1	TGCGCCAGCAGCCCGGTAACCGGGACAGGGAGAAACTATGGCTACACCTTC	CASSPVTGTGRNYGYTF
TRBV6-5	-	TRBJ1-2	TRBD1	TGTGCCAGCAGTTACTCGACAGGGGATGGCTACACCTTC	CASSYSTGDGYTF
TRBV5-1	-	TRBJ2-3	-	TGCGCCAGCAGCAAGGACAGTTGGACAGATACGCAGTATTTT	CASSKDSWTDTQYF
TRBV5-1	-	TRBJ2-2	-	TGCGCCAGCAGCTTAAGTGGGGGCGGTTTGGTCACCGGGGAGCTGTTTTTT	CASSLSGGGLVTGELFF
TRBV5-6	-	TRBJ1-5	-	TGTGCCAGCAGCTTGAGTGGGGGGAGCAATCAGCCCCAGCATTTT	CASSLSGGSNQPQHF
TRBV7-9	-	TRBJ1-1	TRBD1	TGTGCCAGCAGCCTTGGGGGGACAGGGGCATACACTGAAGCTTTCTTT	CASSLGGTGAYTEAFF
TRBV7-9	-	TRBJ2-7	-	TGTGCCAGCAGCTCCGGGACTGCCTCCTACGAGCAGTACTTC	CASSSGTASYEQYF
TRBV5-1	-	TRBJ1-1	-	TGCGCCAGCAGCGCAGAAACTGAAGCTTTCTTT	CASSAETEAFF
TRBV7-8	-	TRBJ1-1	TRBD1	TGTGCCAGCAGCTCGCAAAGGTGGACAGGGGGCTGGACTGAAGCTTTCTTT	CASSSQRWTGGWTEAFF
TRBV19	-	TRBJ1-5	-	TGTGCCAGTAGTAGAGTCAATCAGCCCCAGCATTTT	CASSRVNQPQHF
TRBV5-6	-	TRBJ2-7	-	TGTGCCAGCAGCTATGGACAGTCCTCCTACGAGCAGTACTTC	CASSYGQSSYEQYF
TRBV6-6	few	TRBJ1-5	TRBD1	TGTGCCAGCTCTGGACAGGGCCTGAATCAGCCCCAGCATTTT	CASSGQGLNQPQHF
TRBV6-1	-	TRBJ1-2	-	TGTGCCAGCAGTGAAATCCGGGAGGTTCGTCCAGTCTATGGCTACACCTTC	CASSEIREVRPVYGYTF
TRBV2	-	TRBJ2-3	-	TGTGCCAGCAGTGAAGTGGGCCGAACAGATACGCAGTATTTT	CASSEVGRTDTQYF
TRBV5-4	-	TRBJ1-1	TRBD1	TGTGCCAGCAGTACCTCAAGTACAGGGGCCATGAACACTGAAGCTTTCTTT	CASSTSSTGAMNTEAFF
TRBV6-5	-	TRBJ1-5	TRBD1	TGTGCCAGCAGTATAGGGGGCGGAAGCAATCAGCCCCAGCATTTT	CASSIGGGSNQPQHF
TRBV6-5	-	TRBJ2-5	-	TGTGCCAGCAGTTACGAGGTAGCTGGGGAGCAGTACTTC	CASSYEVAGEQYF
TRBV11-2	-	TRBJ1-3	TRBD1	TGTGCCAGCAGCTTGACAGGGGGTGTTGGAAACACCATATATTTT	CASSLTGGVGNTIYF
TRBV28	-	TRBJ1-1	TRBD1	TGTGCCAGCAAGACAGGGGGGATTGGTGAAGCTTTCTTT	CASKTGGIGEAFF
TRBV18	-	TRBJ2-7	-	TGTGCCAGCTCACCAACCACTGCCTACGAGCAGTACTTC	CASSPTTAYEQYF
TRBV4-2	-	TRBJ2-3	-	TGTGCCAGCAGCCAAGAACAGAGCACAGATACGCAGTATTTT	CASSQEQSTDTQYF
TRBV27	-	TRBJ1-5	-	TGTGCCAGCAGGGGCCCAGGGGGCAATCAGCCCCAGCATTTT	CASRGPGGNQPQHF
TRBV7-2	-	TRBJ1-4	TRBD1	TGTGCCAGCAGCCCAGGGGGTGCCCCGGGTGAAAAACTGTTTTTT	CASSPGGAPGEKLFF
TRBV5-5	-	TRBJ2-3	-	TGTGCCAGCAGTTTCAGCCTTAGCGGAACAGATACGCAGTATTTT	CASSFSLSGTDTQYF
TRBV4-3	-	TRBJ2-5	-	TGCGCCAGCAGCCAAGAACTCCTATTCGGGGGAGAGACCCAGTACTTC	CASSQELLFGGETQYF
TRBV5-1	-	TRBJ2-2	TRBD1	TGCGCCAGCAGCTCACCGGGACAGGGTACCAGAGGGGAGCTGGTTTTT	CASSSPGQGTRGELVF
TRBV5-5	-	TRBJ1-1	-	TGTGCCAGCAGCCTCGGGTCGGGTCAGAGCTACACTGAAGCTTTCTTT	CASSLGSGQSYTEAFF
TRBV23-1	-	TRBJ1-1	-	TGCGCCAGCAGTCACAGGGAACTAAACACTGAAGCTTTCTTT	CASSHRELNTEAFF
TRBV7-2	-	TRBJ1-2	TRBD1	TGTGCCAGCAGCCCAAGGACAGGGGGCCACCACTACACCTTC	CASSPRTGGHHYTF
TRBV5-1	-	TRBJ2-3	-	TGCGCCAGCAGCCAGACAGGCAGCGGTGGTACGCAGTATTTT	CASSQTGSGGTQYF
TRBV29-1	-	TRBJ1-1	-	TGCAGCGTTGAAACGGGAGCGCGTAGCACTGAAGCTTTCTTT	CSVETGARSTEAFF
TRBV4-3	once	TRBJ1-1	TRBD1	TGCGCCAGCAGCCCCGGGACAGGGGGAAACACTGAAGCTTTCTTT	CASSPGTGGNTEAFF
TRBV28	-	TRBJ2-2	-	TGTGCCAGCAGTCCGCGGGGACCGAACACCGGGGAGCTGTTTTTT	CASSPRGPNTGELFF
TRBV15	few	TRBJ1-2	-	TGTGCCACCAGCAGTGTGGGGAGCTCTTACTATGGCTACACCTTC	CATSSVGSSYYGYTF
TRBV5-4	few	TRBJ1-1	-	TGTGCCAGCAGCTTTCGGGAGGGGGACACTGAAGCTTTCTTT	CASSFREGDTEAFF
TRBV30	-	TRBJ2-4	TRBD1	TGTGCCTGGAGACCCCATGGACAGGGAGGTGGAAACATTCAGTACTTC	CAWRPHGQGGGNIQYF
TRBV4-1	-	TRBJ1-5	-	TGCGCCAGCAGCCTCGAGTTGGGGCGCGGGAATGAGTTTGGGCCCCAGCATTTT	CASSLELGRGNEFGPQHF
TRBV27	-	TRBJ2-2	TRBD1	TGTGCCAGCAGTGCTTACAGGGGTGAGAGCACCGGGGAGCTGTTTTTT	CASSAYRGESTGELFF
TRBV5-4	-	TRBJ2-2	TRBD1	TGTGCCAGCAGTACTCCACCTGGGACAGGGGGCGCGACCGGGGAGCTGTTTTTT	CASSTPPGTGGATGELFF
TRBV28	-	TRBJ1-2	-	TGTGCCAGCGCTCCGGCGGGAACTCTCTATGGCTACACCTTC	CASAPAGTLYGYTF
TRBV11-3	-	TRBJ2-1	TRBD2	TGTGCCAGCAGCGGGTCGGAGCGGGGGAACAATGAGCAGTTCTTC	CASSGSERGNNEQFF
TRBV7-9	-	TRBJ2-3	-	TGTGCCAGCAGCTTAGCGCCGGGACACGGCACAGATACGCAGTATTTT	CASSLAPGHGTDTQYF
TRBV4-1	-	TRBJ2-7	-	TGCGCCAGCAGCCAAGACTGGACCCTTGCGAGGGGAGGCTCCTACGAGCAGTACTTC	CASSQDWTLARGGSYEQYF
TRBV7-9	-	TRBJ2-3	TRBD2	TGTGCCAGCAGCCCATGGACTAGCGGGGACACAGATACGCAGTATTTT	CASSPWTSGDTDTQYF
TRBV11-2	-	TRBJ1-2	TRBD1	TGTGCCAGCAGCTTAGACCTCTCAGGGGGTGAACGAAGGTTAGGCTACACCTTC	CASSLDLSGGERRLGYTF
TRBV5-6	-	TRBJ1-5	-	TGTGCCAGCAGCTCCCTCGGGGGAGGGGACACTCAGCCCCAGCATTTT	CASSSLGGGDTQPQHF
TRBV6-5	-	TRBJ2-2	TRBD1	TGTGCCAGCAGGCTACCAGGGGGCACCGGGGAGCTGTTTTTT	CASRLPGGTGELFF
TRBV6-5	-	TRBJ1-5	TRBD1	TGTGCCAGCAGTCCCTTAGACAGGGGAAGTCAGCCCCAGCATTTT	CASSPLDRGSQPQHF
TRBV5-1	-	TRBJ2-2	TRBD2	TGCGCCAGCAGCGCGAGACTAGCGGGGGATCACGGGGAGCTGTTTTTT	CASSARLAGDHGELFF
TRBV5-1	-	TRBJ1-4	TRBD1	TGCGCCAGCAGCTTGTTCGGGACAGGGGGGAATGAAAAACTGTTTTTT	CASSLFGTGGNEKLFF
TRBV28	-	TRBJ2-7	-	TGTGCCAGCAGTTTTCACTTGTCCGGGTTGACCTACGAGCAGTACTTC	CASSFHLSGLTYEQYF
TRBV25-1	-	TRBJ1-1	-	TGTGCCAGCAGCGGCGGGAAGCTTGAAGCTTTCTTT	CASSGGKLEAFF
TRBV6-5	-	TRBJ1-6	TRBD1	TGTGCCAGCAGTTACGGGGACAGGGCCGACTCACCCCTCCACTTT	CASSYGDRADSPLHF
TRBV27	-	TRBJ1-4	-	TGTGCCAGCAGTCCCCTAGGTGTACCTAATGAAAAACTGTTTTTT	CASSPLGVPNEKLFF